The T cell receptor beta chain under discussion was sequenced for a study of blood T cell repertoires in COVID-19. Data came from immunoSEQ multiplex PCR; TCRdb stores just in-frame clones and leaves some out. The sample consists of 30,000 to 40,000 clones, 90% to 95% of them appearing once. The material sequenced was peripheral blood. The sequence derives from a human donor in a cohort sampled during active COVID-19.

The DNA of the CDR3 is TGTGCCAGCAGCTTGTGGGGCCTTGAAGCTTTCTTT. Its translation is CASSLWGLEAFF. This rearrangement joins TRBV11-2 to TRBJ1-1, with D maybe TRBD1 (5 bases). The CDR3 is 12 residues long. Germline V gene sequence: CDR1 SGHAT, CDR2 FQNNGV. Trimming pared 3 bases from V and 7 bases from J, leaving 9 bases between.